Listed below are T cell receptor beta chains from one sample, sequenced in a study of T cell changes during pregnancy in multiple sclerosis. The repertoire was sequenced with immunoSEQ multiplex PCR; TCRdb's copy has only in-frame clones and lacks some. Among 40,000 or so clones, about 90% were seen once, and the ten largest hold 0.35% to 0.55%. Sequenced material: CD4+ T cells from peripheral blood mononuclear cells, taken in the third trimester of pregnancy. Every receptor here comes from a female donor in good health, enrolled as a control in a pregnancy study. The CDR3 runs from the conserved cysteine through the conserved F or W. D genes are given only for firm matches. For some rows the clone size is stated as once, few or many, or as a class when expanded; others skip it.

CDR3aa: CASSLPGTGSGSSYNEQFF; CDR3nt: TGTGCCAGCAGCTTACCCGGGACAGGGAGCGGGAGCTCCTACAATGAGCAGTTCTTC; d_gene: NA; v_gene: TRBV7-2; j_gene: TRBJ2-1; abundance: NA
CDR3aa: CASRSGSFNEQFF; CDR3nt: TGCGCCAGCAGAAGCGGGAGTTTTAATGAGCAGTTCTTC; d_gene: TRBD2; v_gene: TRBV5-1; j_gene: TRBJ2-1; abundance: NA
CDR3aa: CASSSGLAGNNEQFF; CDR3nt: TGTGCCAGCAGCTCGGGACTAGCGGGAAATAATGAGCAGTTCTTC; d_gene: TRBD2; v_gene: TRBV7-3; j_gene: TRBJ2-1; abundance: NA
CDR3aa: CSVESKYRWGQFCPTEKLFF; CDR3nt: TGCAGCGTTGAATCTAAATACAGGTGGGGCCAGTTTTGTCCTACTGAAAAACTGTTTTTT; d_gene: NA; v_gene: TRBV29-1; j_gene: TRBJ1-4; abundance: NA
CDR3aa: CASSATSGSGYTQYF; CDR3nt: TGTGCCAGTAGTGCGACTAGCGGGAGTGGTTATACGCAGTATTTT; d_gene: TRBD2; v_gene: TRBV19; j_gene: TRBJ2-3; abundance: NA
CDR3aa: CASRSRVHEAFF; CDR3nt: TGTGCCAGCAGGTCCCGGGTTCACGAAGCTTTCTTT; d_gene: NA; v_gene: TRBV28; j_gene: TRBJ1-1; abundance: NA
CDR3aa: CASSVVPHYTQYF; CDR3nt: TGTGCCAGCAGTGTCGTACCCCACTATACGCAGTATTTT; d_gene: NA; v_gene: TRBV2; j_gene: TRBJ2-3; abundance: NA
CDR3aa: CASSLWAGGLASYNEQFF; CDR3nt: TGTGCCAGCAGTTTATGGGCGGGAGGCCTAGCCTCCTACAATGAGCAGTTCTTC; d_gene: TRBD2; v_gene: TRBV28; j_gene: TRBJ2-1; abundance: NA
CDR3aa: CAWRRSGDEQYF; CDR3nt: TGTGCCTGGAGGAGGAGCGGGGACGAGCAGTACTTC; d_gene: TRBD2; v_gene: TRBV30; j_gene: TRBJ2-7; abundance: NA
CDR3aa: CASGQGARSNQPQHF; CDR3nt: TGTGCCAGCGGCCAGGGGGCTAGGAGCAATCAGCCCCAGCATTTT; d_gene: TRBD1; v_gene: TRBV11-3; j_gene: TRBJ1-5; abundance: NA
CDR3aa: CASSIREKLFF; CDR3nt: TGTGCCAGTAGTATCCGTGAAAAACTGTTTTTT; d_gene: NA; v_gene: TRBV19; j_gene: TRBJ1-4; abundance: NA
CDR3aa: CASSPPGTGLGNEQFF; CDR3nt: TGTGCCAGCTCACCACCCGGGACAGGGTTAGGGAATGAGCAGTTCTTC; d_gene: TRBD1; v_gene: TRBV18; j_gene: TRBJ2-1; abundance: NA
CDR3aa: CASSKTGSHTDTQYF; CDR3nt: TGTGCCAGCAGCAAAACCGGGTCCCACACAGATACGCAGTATTTT; d_gene: NA; v_gene: TRBV7-3; j_gene: TRBJ2-3; abundance: NA
CDR3aa: CASSPGSNYGYTF; CDR3nt: TGTGCCAGCAGCCCCGGGAGTAACTATGGCTACACCTTC; d_gene: NA; v_gene: TRBV7-8; j_gene: TRBJ1-2; abundance: NA
CDR3aa: CASSFGTGYGYTF; CDR3nt: TGTGCCAGCAGTTTCGGGACAGGGTATGGCTACACCTTC; d_gene: TRBD1; v_gene: TRBV28; j_gene: TRBJ1-2; abundance: NA
CDR3aa: CASALHKQGWGTDTQYF; CDR3nt: TGTGCCAGCGCGCTCCACAAACAGGGATGGGGCACAGATACGCAGTATTTT; d_gene: NA; v_gene: TRBV27; j_gene: TRBJ2-3; abundance: NA
CDR3aa: CASSHTSGLPDRYYSNQPQHF; CDR3nt: TGTGCCAGCAGCCACACTTCGGGGTTACCCGATCGATATTATAGCAATCAGCCCCAGCATTTT; d_gene: NA; v_gene: TRBV27; j_gene: TRBJ1-5; abundance: NA
CDR3aa: CASSGDRLNTEAFF; CDR3nt: TGTGCCAGCAGTGGTGACAGATTGAACACTGAAGCTTTCTTT; d_gene: NA; v_gene: TRBV2; j_gene: TRBJ1-1; abundance: few
CDR3aa: CASSLAAGGGGTQYF; CDR3nt: TGTGCCAGCAGTCTCGCAGCGGGAGGAGGGGGGACGCAGTATTTT; d_gene: TRBD2; v_gene: TRBV27; j_gene: TRBJ2-3; abundance: NA
CDR3aa: CAWSVQEFSGANVLTF; CDR3nt: TGTGCCTGGAGTGTACAGGAGTTCTCTGGGGCCAACGTCCTGACTTTC; d_gene: NA; v_gene: TRBV30; j_gene: TRBJ2-6; abundance: NA
CDR3aa: CATQPRRTTDQPQHF; CDR3nt: TGTGCCACTCAACCCCGGCGAACGACAGATCAGCCCCAGCATTTT; d_gene: NA; v_gene: TRBV19; j_gene: TRBJ1-5; abundance: NA
CDR3aa: CASSPLGWTSTDTQYF; CDR3nt: TGTGCCAGTAGTCCTCTTGGATGGACTAGCACAGATACGCAGTATTTT; d_gene: NA; v_gene: TRBV19; j_gene: TRBJ2-3; abundance: NA
CDR3aa: CASSLMASGDEQFF; CDR3nt: TGTGCCAGCAGCTTAATGGCTAGCGGGGATGAGCAGTTCTTC; d_gene: TRBD2; v_gene: TRBV7-3; j_gene: TRBJ2-1; abundance: few
CDR3aa: CASDMNTEAFF; CDR3nt: TGTGCTAGTGACATGAACACTGAAGCTTTCTTT; d_gene: NA; v_gene: TRBV12-5; j_gene: TRBJ1-1; abundance: NA
CDR3aa: CASSLARWATEAFF; CDR3nt: TGTGCCAGCAGCTTAGCCAGGTGGGCCACTGAAGCTTTCTTT; d_gene: NA; v_gene: TRBV7-9; j_gene: TRBJ1-1; abundance: NA
CDR3aa: CASSTQGAAYEQYF; CDR3nt: TGTGCCAGTAGTACCCAGGGGGCGGCCTACGAGCAGTACTTC; d_gene: TRBD1; v_gene: TRBV19; j_gene: TRBJ2-7; abundance: NA
CDR3aa: CASSLAGTSLFF; CDR3nt: TGTGCCAGCAGCTTAGCAGGGACTAGCCTATTCTTC; d_gene: TRBD2; v_gene: TRBV7-2; j_gene: TRBJ2-1; abundance: NA
CDR3aa: CASSRDRGDEQYF; CDR3nt: TGTGCCAGCAGCCGGGACAGGGGAGACGAGCAGTACTTC; d_gene: TRBD1; v_gene: TRBV5-4; j_gene: TRBJ2-7; abundance: NA
CDR3aa: CASSSLLAGSYEQYF; CDR3nt: TGTGCCAGTAGTTCCCTACTCGCGGGGTCCTACGAGCAGTACTTC; d_gene: NA; v_gene: TRBV19; j_gene: TRBJ2-7; abundance: NA
CDR3aa: CASSGASEVYNEQFF; CDR3nt: TGTGCCAGTAGTGGGGCTAGCGAAGTTTACAATGAGCAGTTCTTC; d_gene: NA; v_gene: TRBV19; j_gene: TRBJ2-1; abundance: few
CDR3aa: CSVYTAGVPGETQYF; CDR3nt: TGCAGCGTCTACACCGCAGGGGTACCGGGAGAGACCCAGTACTTC; d_gene: NA; v_gene: TRBV29-1; j_gene: TRBJ2-5; abundance: few
CDR3aa: CASSYSSIGVEAFF; CDR3nt: TGTGCCAGCAGTTACTCGAGTATCGGGGTCGAAGCTTTCTTT; d_gene: NA; v_gene: TRBV6-5; j_gene: TRBJ1-1; abundance: NA
CDR3aa: CASSMFLGGTGELFF; CDR3nt: TGTGCCAGCAGTATGTTCTTGGGAGGGACCGGGGAGCTGTTTTTT; d_gene: TRBD2; v_gene: TRBV27; j_gene: TRBJ2-2; abundance: NA
CDR3aa: CASSEDRVETDTQYF; CDR3nt: TGTGCCAGCAGTGAGGACAGGGTCGAGACAGATACGCAGTATTTT; d_gene: TRBD1; v_gene: TRBV2; j_gene: TRBJ2-3; abundance: NA
CDR3aa: CSVGLAGGTSSYNEQFF; CDR3nt: TGCAGCGTTGGTCTAGCGGGGGGGACAAGCTCCTACAATGAGCAGTTCTTC; d_gene: TRBD2; v_gene: TRBV29-1; j_gene: TRBJ2-1; abundance: once
CDR3aa: CSVRQGVPYEQYF; CDR3nt: TGCAGCGTCCGACAGGGGGTTCCCTACGAGCAGTACTTC; d_gene: TRBD1; v_gene: TRBV29-1; j_gene: TRBJ2-7; abundance: NA
CDR3aa: CASSLARLSYEQYF; CDR3nt: TGTGCCAGCAGCTTAGCGCGTTTATCCTACGAGCAGTACTTC; d_gene: NA; v_gene: TRBV7-2; j_gene: TRBJ2-7; abundance: NA
CDR3aa: CASSSQGETQYF; CDR3nt: TGTGCCAGCAGTTCGCAGGGGGAGACCCAGTACTTC; d_gene: NA; v_gene: TRBV6-6; j_gene: TRBJ2-5; abundance: NA
CDR3aa: CSVAGTESYEQYF; CDR3nt: TGCAGCGTGGCCGGGACAGAGAGCTACGAGCAGTACTTC; d_gene: TRBD1; v_gene: TRBV29-1; j_gene: TRBJ2-7; abundance: NA
CDR3aa: CASSLSQGGQPQHF; CDR3nt: TGTGCCAGCAGCTTATCCCAGGGGGGCCAGCCCCAGCATTTT; d_gene: TRBD1; v_gene: TRBV11-2; j_gene: TRBJ1-5; abundance: NA
CDR3aa: CASSQDLRGGDYGYTF; CDR3nt: TGTGCCAGCAGCCAAGATCTCAGGGGAGGGGACTATGGCTACACCTTC; d_gene: NA; v_gene: TRBV4-2; j_gene: TRBJ1-2; abundance: NA
CDR3aa: CASSRDTGREKLFF; CDR3nt: TGCGCCAGCAGCCGGGACACCGGCCGGGAAAAACTGTTTTTT; d_gene: NA; v_gene: TRBV5-1; j_gene: TRBJ1-4; abundance: NA
CDR3aa: CASSQLKRGPYEQYF; CDR3nt: TGTGCCAGCAGTCAACTCAAGCGGGGGCCCTACGAGCAGTACTTC; d_gene: TRBD2; v_gene: TRBV27; j_gene: TRBJ2-7; abundance: NA
CDR3aa: CASSFLAFTDTQYF; CDR3nt: TGCGCCAGCAGCTTTCTAGCGTTCACAGATACGCAGTATTTT; d_gene: NA; v_gene: TRBV5-1; j_gene: TRBJ2-3; abundance: NA
CDR3aa: CASSANRGTEAFF; CDR3nt: TGTGCCAGCAGTGCAAACAGGGGCACTGAAGCTTTCTTT; d_gene: TRBD1; v_gene: TRBV27; j_gene: TRBJ1-1; abundance: NA
CDR3aa: CASSPPGFGHSETDTQYF; CDR3nt: TGTGCCAGCTCACCACCAGGTTTCGGACATTCGGAGACAGATACGCAGTATTTT; d_gene: NA; v_gene: TRBV18; j_gene: TRBJ2-3; abundance: NA
CDR3aa: CASSLQGPLGDTQYF; CDR3nt: TGTGCCAGCAGCTTACAGGGACCTCTCGGAGATACGCAGTATTTT; d_gene: NA; v_gene: TRBV5-4; j_gene: TRBJ2-3; abundance: NA
CDR3aa: CASSSPGLQETQYF; CDR3nt: TGTGCCAGCAGCTCCCCGGGACTACAAGAGACCCAGTACTTC; d_gene: TRBD2; v_gene: TRBV5-4; j_gene: TRBJ2-5; abundance: NA